The 10 T cell receptor beta chains below all came from one sample that was sequenced in a study of T cell responses to AZD1222 COVID-19 vaccine. The data were produced by immunoSEQ multiplex PCR, yet TCRdb's version contains in-frame clones alone and is incomplete. The top ten hold just over 7% of the sample, which has around 120,000 clones, about nine tenths seen once. The sequencing used peripheral blood, collected on day 0 of AZD1222 vaccination. Receptors were obtained from an adult in good health.

The gene calls are TRBV2 and TRBJ2-1, with 7 bases aligning to TRBD1. This CDR3 spans 15 amino acids. J lost 3 bases, V lost 7 bases, and 9 bases had no gene match. Germline lookup yields CDR1 SNHLY and CDR2 FYNNEI. CDR3 loop: CASKKLGTDYNEQFF. The CDR3 DNA sequence: TGTGCCAGCAAGAAACTCGGGACAGACTACAATGAGCAGTTCTTC.

The chain has TRBV7-2 and TRBJ1-2; 8 bases align to TRBD1. CDR3 length: 15 amino acids. Trimming took 4 bases from V and 8 from J; bases not matched to a gene: 12. Germline V lookup: CDR1 SGHTA, CDR2 FQGNSA. CDR3 nucleotide sequence: TGTGCCAGCAGCTCGACGCAGGGGGCGGTAGGCGGCTACACCTTC. It yields the protein CASSSTQGAVGGYTF.

The chain recombines TRBV5-4 with TRBJ1-5; D not resolved. CDR1 and CDR2 (germline): SGHNT, YYREEE (reference sequence). V was trimmed by 0 bases and J by 4 bases, leaving 5 bases between them. CDR3 size: 13 residues. Written as DNA, the CDR3 is TGTGCCAGCAGCTTGGACAGTAATCAGCCCCAGCATTTT. It translates to CASSLDSNQPQHF.

There are a few counts of this clone. The chain carries TRBV19 and TRBJ2-2; D tentatively fits TRBD1 or TRBD2 (6 bases each). This CDR3 is 15 amino acids long. CDR1 and CDR2 (germline): LNHDA, SQIVND (reference sequence). Trimming shortened V by 4 bases and J by 5 bases, and 14 bases separated the two germline ends. CDR3 loop: CASSKWGAGTGELFF. CDR3 nucleotide sequence: TGTGCCAGTAGTAAATGGGGGGCTGGGACCGGGGAGCTGTTTTTT.

V gene TRBV18 combines with J gene TRBJ2-3, with D tentatively TRBD1 (6 bases). V lost 3 bases to trimming and J lost 2 bases, with 15 bases between them. CDR1 KGHSH and CDR2 LQKENI come from the germline V gene. This CDR3 is 16 amino acids long. CDR3: CASSPQLGQHTDTQYF. In nucleotides, the CDR3 is TGTGCCAGCTCACCCCAATTGGGACAACACACAGATACGCAGTATTTT.

This sequence joins TRBV5-1 and TRBJ1-6, with a possible D match to TRBD1 (5 bases). The CDR3 has 14 amino acids. Germline loops: CDR1 SGHRS, CDR2 YFSETQ. V was cut by 0 bases and J by 9 bases, with 10 bases left in between. CDR3 DNA: TGCGCCAGCAGCTTGGTTGCAGGGAGTTCACCCCTCCACTTT. Residues: CASSLVAGSSPLHF.

A few counts support this clone. The chain links TRBV4-1 to TRBJ2-7; TRBD2 aligns across 9 bases. In germline, CDR1 is MGHRA, CDR2 YSYEKL. The CDR3 is 16 residues long. V was clipped by 0 bases and J by 4 bases; unmatched bases: 7. CDR3 loop: CASSQDPSGNGYEQYF. The CDR3 DNA is TGCGCCAGCAGCCAAGATCCTAGCGGGAATGGGTACGAGCAGTACTTC.

V is TRBV6-2 or TRBV6-3 and J is TRBJ2-7, with unresolved D. This CDR3 contains 12 residues. Per germline, CDR1 MNHEY and CDR2 SVGEGT. Trimming pared 5 bases from V and 7 bases from J, leaving 12 bases between. The CDR3 region has the DNA TGTGCCAGCAGTCCCCAGGATGGAGAGCAGTACTTC. It is translated as CASSPQDGEQYF.

This rearrangement joins TRBV4-2 to TRBJ1-1; D unclear. V lost 1 base and J 0 bases, leaving 6 bases between the germline ends. There are 14 residues in the CDR3. CDR1 is LGHNA, CDR2 YNFKEQ, per germline. The CDR3 nucleotides read TGTGCCAGCAGCCAAGTAGGTATGAACACTGAAGCTTTCTTT. Its translation: CASSQVGMNTEAFF.

The CDR3 DNA sequence: TGTGCCAGCAGCCCTCCCGGACTAGAGTACAATGAGCAGTTCTTC. This encodes CASSPPGLEYNEQFF. The rearrangement uses TRBV7-9 and TRBJ2-1; 7 positions match TRBD2. Germline V gene data show CDR1 as SEHNR and CDR2 as FQNEAQ (reference sequence). V gave up 5 bases and J gave up 4 bases; unmatched junction bases: 8. The CDR3 sequence is 15 residues long. Full variable domain (remainder filled in from reference TRBV7-9 and TRBJ2-1): DTGVSQNPRHKITKRGQNVTFRCDPISEHNRLYWYRQTLGQGPEFLTYFQNEAQLEKSRLLSDRFSAERPKGSFSTLEIQRTEQGDSAMYLCASSPPGLEYNEQFFGPGTRLTVL.